A single sample gave rise to the 30 T cell receptor beta chains below, sequenced in a study of T cell responses to AZD1222 COVID-19 vaccine. Profiling relied on immunoSEQ multiplex PCR, and the TCRdb table lists in-frame clones only, not all of them. The sample contains 110,000 or so clones, approximately 90% of which appear only once. The starting material was peripheral blood, obtained 28 days after the second dose of the MenACWY control vaccine. These receptors all come from an adult who received the MenACWY meningococcal vaccine as a control.

This sequence joins TRBV7-2 and TRBJ1-4; 7 positions agree with TRBD1. The germline V gene has CDR1 SGHTA and CDR2 FQGNSA. This CDR3 is 16 amino acids long. J lost 5 bases, V lost 5 bases, and 11 bases had no gene match. This chain's CDR3 is CASSQDWTGLNEKLFF. In DNA, the CDR3 is TGTGCCAGCAGCCAAGATTGGACAGGTTTGAATGAAAAACTGTTTTTT.

CDR3 residues: CASSHLGVPQHF. The CDR3 DNA reads as TGTGCCAGTAGTCACCTAGGCGTGCCCCAGCATTTT. The chain couples TRBV19 to TRBJ1-5; D is uncertain. The ends were cut back, 5 bases at V and 9 bases at J, with 11 bases in the middle. Germline-derived CDR1 and CDR2 are LNHDA and SQIVND (reference sequence). The CDR3 extends over 12 amino acids.

The chain carries TRBV5-4 and TRBJ2-7; possibly TRBD2 for D (5 bases). The CDR3 consists of 14 residues. The ends were cut back, 2 bases at V and 7 bases at J, with 16 bases in the middle. Germline CDR1 and CDR2: SGHNT and YYREEE (reference sequence). CDR3 loop: CASSFGGPTVEQYF. The CDR3 region has the DNA TGTGCCAGCAGCTTTGGAGGACCGACGGTAGAGCAGTACTTC. Based on the CDR3 plus reference TRBV5-4 and TRBJ2-7, the full variable domain is ETGVTQSPTHLIKTRGQQVTLRCSSQSGHNTVSWYQQALGQGPQFIFQYYREEENGRGNFPPRFSGLQFPNYSSELNVNALELDDSALYLCASSFGGPTVEQYFGPGTRLTVT.

The CDR3 protein is CSASSGTRMGEQYV. The CDR3 DNA is TGCAGTGCTAGTTCCGGGACTAGGATGGGCGAGCAGTACGTC. J is TRBJ2-7 and V is TRBV20-1, with 8 bases aligning to TRBD2. There are 14 residues in the CDR3. V was pared by 3 bases and J by 6 bases, with 10 bases of the junction left unmatched. Germline V lookup: CDR1 DFQATT, CDR2 SNEGSKA (reference sequence).

The CDR3 coding sequence is TGTGCCAGCAGCTCAGGACCCGGGACTAGCCGCTACGAGCAGTACTTC. Its translation is CASSSGPGTSRYEQYF. The genes are TRBV7-2 and TRBJ2-7, with TRBD2 identical over 9 bases. After removal of 4 bases from V and 3 bases from J, the junction contained 10 bases not matched to a gene. The CDR3 loop spans 16 amino acids. Germline values: CDR1 SGHTA, CDR2 FQGNSA.

The V call is TRBV30, the J call TRBJ1-4; no definite D call. Germline CDR1 reads GTSNPN; CDR2 reads SVGIG (reference sequence). The V end was cut by 4 bases, the J end by 0 bases, with 6 bases between. This CDR3 spans 13 amino acids. This chain's CDR3 is CAWTWPTNEKLFF. CDR3 coding DNA: TGTGCCTGGACATGGCCAACTAATGAAAAACTGTTTTTT.

This chain links TRBV6-5 with TRBJ2-7; D is perhaps TRBD1 or TRBD2 (5 bases each). Germline loops: CDR1 MNHEY, CDR2 SVGAGI. CDR3 length: 14 amino acids. The V gene lost 2 bases and the J gene lost 0 bases, with 8 bases spanning the gap. Here the CDR3 DNA reads TGTGCCAGCAGTTACGCAGGGAGCTCCTACGAGCAGTACTTC. It is translated as CASSYAGSSYEQYF.

The V call is TRBV7-2, the J call TRBJ2-1; possibly TRBD1 for D (5 bases). The ends were cut back, 3 bases at V and 5 bases at J, with 8 bases in the middle. The CDR3 consists of 13 residues. The germline gives CDR1 SGHTA, CDR2 FQGNSA. CDR3 residues: CASSFRAHNEQFF. For the CDR3, the DNA is TGTGCCAGCAGCTTCAGGGCCCACAATGAGCAGTTCTTC. The full variable domain, with the rest looked up from reference TRBV7-2 and TRBJ2-1, is GAGVSQSPSNKVTEKGKDVELRCDPISGHTALYWYRQSLGQGLEFLIYFQGNSAPDKSGLPSDRFSAERTGGSVSTLTIQRTQQEDSAVYLCASSFRAHNEQFFGPGTRLTVL.

The chain employs TRBV2 and TRBJ2-3, with D possibly TRBD2 on 5 matching bases. V lost 6 bases, J lost 1 base, and 5 bases lay in between. Germline V gene data show CDR1 as SNHLY and CDR2 as FYNNEI. This CDR3 has 12 residues. CDR3 sequence: CASRRGTDTQYF. Written as DNA, the CDR3 is TGTGCCAGCAGGAGGGGCACAGATACGCAGTATTTT.

The J gene is TRBJ2-7, the V gene TRBV28; D uncertain. Germline loops: CDR1 MDHEN, CDR2 SYDVKM. CDR3 size: 14 residues. Trimming pared 1 base from V and 1 base from J, leaving 8 bases between. Here the CDR3 DNA reads TGTGCCAGCAGTTTATCAGGCAGGTCCTACGAGCAGTACGTC. Translating it yields CASSLSGRSYEQYV.

The chain employs TRBV29-1 and TRBJ2-7, with D perhaps TRBD1 or TRBD2 (6 bases each). Trimming removed 4 bases from V and 0 bases from J, with 13 bases in between. The V gene's germline CDR1 is SQVTM and CDR2 ANQGSEA. CDR3 length: 14 amino acids. For the CDR3, the DNA is TGCAGCGTTGTCGGCAGGGGAGGCTCCTACGAGCAGTACTTC. Residues: CSVVGRGGSYEQYF.

The chain recombines TRBV10-3 with TRBJ1-6; a possible D gene is TRBD1 (5 bases). The ends were cut back, 4 bases at V and 10 bases at J, with 20 bases in the middle. CDR1 ENHRY and CDR2 SYGVKD come from the germline V gene. This CDR3 has 16 amino acids. The CDR3 is CAISAPNEGAKSPLHF. For the CDR3, the DNA is TGTGCCATCAGTGCCCCGAATGAAGGGGCAAAATCACCCCTCCACTTT.

The chain employs TRBV4-1 and TRBJ2-3; 7 positions match TRBD2. V lost 0 bases, J lost 5 bases, and 8 bases stayed unmatched. Germline CDR1 is MGHRA and CDR2 is YSYEKL. The CDR3 loop spans 16 amino acids. The CDR3, as DNA: TGCGCCAGCAGCCAAGAGGACGGGAGGCCCGTAGATACGCAGTATTTT. Its protein is CASSQEDGRPVDTQYF.

The genes are TRBV7-3 and TRBJ2-3, with D unresolved. This CDR3 comprises 14 residues. Germline CDR1 SGHTA, CDR2 FQGTGA. V lost 4 bases and J lost 1, with 9 bases in between. This chain's CDR3 is CASSSKRRTDTQYF. The CDR3, as DNA: TGTGCCAGCAGCTCAAAACGCCGCACAGATACGCAGTATTTT.

The V call is TRBV15, the J call TRBJ2-7; D is perhaps TRBD1 (6 bases). CDR1 is LNHNV, CDR2 YYDKDF, per germline (reference sequence). This CDR3 has 13 residues. V lost 1 base to trimming and J lost 3 bases, with 7 bases between them. The CDR3 sequence: CATSRVTGYEQYF. The CDR3 DNA is TGTGCCACCAGCAGAGTGACAGGCTACGAGCAGTACTTC.

This clone was observed a single time. The chain is built from TRBV7-9 and TRBJ2-5; D possibly corresponds to TRBD1 (5 bases). With 4 bases removed from V and 1 base from J, the gap between germline ends came to 19 bases. The CDR3 sequence is 17 residues long. Per germline, CDR1 SEHNR and CDR2 FQNEAQ (reference sequence). This chain's CDR3 is CASSSTLPSDSQETQYF. CDR3 nucleotide sequence: TGTGCCAGCAGCTCAACCCTGCCATCCGACAGCCAAGAGACCCAGTACTTC. Drawing the rest from reference TRBV7-9 and TRBJ2-5, the complete variable domain is DTGVSQNPRHKITKRGQNVTFRCDPISEHNRLYWYRQTLGQGPEFLTYFQNEAQLEKSRLLSDRFSAERPKGSFSTLEIQRTEQGDSAMYLCASSSTLPSDSQETQYFGPGTRLLVL.

This chain joins TRBV6-6 and TRBJ2-3; D is tentatively TRBD1 or TRBD2 (5 bases each). V dropped 10 bases and J dropped 1 base, with 12 bases sitting between them. Germline lookup yields CDR1 MNHNY and CDR2 SVGAGI (reference sequence). The CDR3 has 13 residues. CDR3 DNA sequence: TGTGCCACCCAGAGAGGGGGCACAGATACGCAGTATTTT. This translates into CATQRGGTDTQYF.

The V and J genes are TRBV13 and TRBJ2-1; D is perhaps TRBD2 (6 bases). The CDR3 consists of 15 residues. CDR1 is PRHDT and CDR2 is FYEKMQ in the germline V gene (reference sequence). V was cut by 0 bases and J by 5 bases, with 11 bases left in between. DNA for the CDR3: TGTGCCAGCAGCTTAGGCGGGAGTAGGAACAATGAGCAGTTCTTC. It translates to CASSLGGSRNNEQFF.

The chain carries TRBV27 and TRBJ1-2; TRBD1 matches 7 bases. Germline assignment: CDR1 MNHEY and CDR2 SMNVEV (reference sequence). V trimming: 5 bases; J trimming: 0 bases; junction bases outside the gene matches: 3. The CDR3 sequence is 14 residues long. The CDR3: CASSNQGANYGYTF. CDR3 DNA sequence: TGTGCCAGCAGTAACCAGGGGGCTAACTATGGCTACACCTTC.

This sequence joins TRBV27 and TRBJ1-4; D uncertain. From germline, CDR1 is MNHEY and CDR2 SMNVEV (reference sequence). The germline V and J ends were trimmed by 6 bases and 1 base, with 9 bases remaining between them. The CDR3 extends over 14 amino acids. Here the CDR3 reads CASSRRRTNEKLFF. The CDR3 DNA reads TGTGCCAGCAGCCGCAGAAGAACTAATGAAAAACTGTTTTTT.

V usage is TRBV30 and J usage is TRBJ2-4; D possibly corresponds to TRBD2 (5 bases). V dropped 1 base and J dropped 0 bases, with 10 bases sitting between them. The CDR3 covers 15 residues. Germline assignment: CDR1 GTSNPN and CDR2 SVGIG (reference sequence). CDR3 nucleotide sequence: TGTGCCTGGAGTGCCGGGGATCTAGCCAAAAACATTCAGTACTTC. As protein: CAWSAGDLAKNIQYF.

The chain has TRBV18 and TRBJ2-1; D is tentatively TRBD1 or TRBD2 (5 bases each). The V end lost 0 bases, the J end lost 0 bases, and 15 bases lay between the germline ends. The germline CDR1 and CDR2 sequences are KGHSH and LQKENI. This CDR3 has 18 residues. CDR3 amino acids: CASSPPGAALSSYNEQFF. The CDR3 DNA follows: TGTGCCAGCTCACCACCCGGGGCGGCCCTGAGCTCCTACAATGAGCAGTTCTTC.

V is TRBV5-1 and J is TRBJ1-1, with D unclear. V lost 2 bases and J lost 4, with 18 bases in between. Germline V CDR1 and CDR2: SGHRS, YFSETQ. This CDR3 has 16 residues. Here the CDR3 DNA reads TGCGCCAGCAGCTTAGACATGATCGGTTTGGGCACTGAAGCTTTCTTT. Its translation: CASSLDMIGLGTEAFF.

The genes are TRBV9 and TRBJ2-2, with D possibly being TRBD2 (7 bases). The germline gives CDR1 SGDLS, CDR2 YYNGEE. The length of the CDR3 is 13 residues. The V and J ends lost 4 bases and 10 bases respectively, with 14 bases between them. CDR3 residues: CASSRWGGLELFF. The CDR3 DNA sequence: TGTGCCAGCAGCCGATGGGGGGGGCTGGAGCTGTTTTTT.

The CDR3 DNA follows: TGTGCCAGCAGCTTGACAGCAAGCACAGATACGCAGTATTTT. Its translation is CASSLTASTDTQYF. V is TRBV11-3 and J is TRBJ2-3; D perhaps matches TRBD1 (5 bases). This CDR3 contains 14 residues. Germline assignment: CDR1 SGHNT and CDR2 YENEEA. V lost 3 bases to trimming and J lost 0 bases, with 7 bases between them.

The gene calls are TRBV9 and TRBJ1-5, with 8 bases that match TRBD1. Trimming at V came to 2 bases and at J to 5 bases, leaving 15 bases not matched to a gene. The CDR3 sequence is 18 residues long. Germline CDR1 and CDR2: SGDLS and YYNGEE. In nucleotides, the CDR3 is TGTGCCAGCAGCGTCATAGAAGACGGACAGGGAGATTATCAGCCCCAGCATTTT. Translation: CASSVIEDGQGDYQPQHF.

This chain connects TRBV3-1 (or the pseudogene TRBV3-2) to TRBJ2-1; D ambiguous. The CDR3 is 12 residues long. Trimming stripped 3 bases from V and 9 bases from J, with 9 bases between. Germline CDR1 reads LGHDT; CDR2 reads YNNKEL (reference sequence). The CDR3 protein is CASSHSPREQFF. CDR3 coding DNA: TGTGCCAGCAGCCACTCTCCACGTGAGCAGTTCTTC.

V is TRBV6-2 or TRBV6-3 and J is TRBJ2-2; D possibly corresponds to TRBD1 (6 bases). The CDR3 totals 15 residues. With 2 bases removed from V and 3 bases from J, the gap between germline ends came to 10 bases. Germline loops: CDR1 MNHEY, CDR2 SVGEGT. Here the CDR3 reads CASSYQPGDTGELFF. The CDR3 DNA sequence: TGTGCCAGCAGTTACCAGCCAGGGGACACCGGGGAGCTGTTTTTT.

The chain recombines TRBV18 with TRBJ2-1; 13 bases line up with TRBD2. J gave up 7 bases and V 3 bases, and 3 bases lay outside the gene matches. The CDR3 contains 15 residues. Per the germline V gene, CDR1 is KGHSH and CDR2 is LQKENI. CDR3: CASSPWTSGSNEQFF. The CDR3 DNA follows: TGTGCCAGCTCACCTTGGACTAGCGGGAGTAATGAGCAGTTCTTC.

The J gene is TRBJ1-2, the V gene TRBV19; no firm D call. CDR1 LNHDA and CDR2 SQIVND come from the germline V gene (reference sequence). Trimming removed 7 bases from V and 7 bases from J, with 19 bases in between. The CDR3 covers 14 residues. The CDR3 DNA is TGTGCCAGTAACAACCCGGCCAGGTATCGTGGCTACACCTTC. Protein sequence: CASNNPARYRGYTF.